This TCR beta chain was captured in a study of T cell responses to AZD1222 COVID-19 vaccine. This CDR3 spans 15 amino acids. Germline assignment: CDR1 SGHAT and CDR2 FQNNGV. V was clipped by 2 bases and J by 1 base, with 9 bases between them. Regarding this clone: Its specificity is not known.

Produced via immunoSEQ multiplex PCR; TCRdb's table is partial and in-frame only. The sample holds 120,000 or so clones, 90% seen once. Study results and caveats: The donor group comprised mostly white British people and more females; the analysis possibly underestimated clonal diversity.

The receptor's source is an adult in good health. The chain carries TRBV11-2 and TRBJ2-4; a weak D match, TRBD2 (5 bases). This specimen consisted of peripheral blood, obtained on day 0 of MenACWY control vaccination. The CDR3 DNA reads as TGTGCCAGCAGCTTATGGCGAGGGGCCAAAAACATTCAGTACTTC. It translates to CASSLWRGAKNIQYF.